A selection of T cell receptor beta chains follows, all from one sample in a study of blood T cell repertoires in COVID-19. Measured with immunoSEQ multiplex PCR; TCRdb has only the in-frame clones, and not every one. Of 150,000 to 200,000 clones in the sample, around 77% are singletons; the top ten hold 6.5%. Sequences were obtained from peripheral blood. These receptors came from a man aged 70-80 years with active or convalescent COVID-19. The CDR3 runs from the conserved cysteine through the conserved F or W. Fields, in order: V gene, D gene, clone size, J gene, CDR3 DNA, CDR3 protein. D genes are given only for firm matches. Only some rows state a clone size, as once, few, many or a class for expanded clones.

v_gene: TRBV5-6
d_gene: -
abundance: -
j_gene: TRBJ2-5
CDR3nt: TGTGCCAGCAGCTACTACAGGAGTGGAGAGACCCAGTACTTC
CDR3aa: CASSYYRSGETQYF

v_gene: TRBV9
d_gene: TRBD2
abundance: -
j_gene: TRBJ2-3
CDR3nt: TGTGCCAGCAGCCTAGGACTAGCGGGAGGCGCTAGCACAGATACGCAGTATTTT
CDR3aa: CASSLGLAGGASTDTQYF

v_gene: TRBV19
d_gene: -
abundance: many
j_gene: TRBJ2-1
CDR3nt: TGTGCCAGTACCCTCCGGACTACCACGAATGAGCAGTTCTTC
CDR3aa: CASTLRTTTNEQFF

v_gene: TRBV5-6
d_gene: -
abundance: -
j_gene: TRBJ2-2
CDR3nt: TGTGCCAGCAGCCAGGTCAGGGCCGGGGAGCTGTTTTTT
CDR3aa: CASSQVRAGELFF

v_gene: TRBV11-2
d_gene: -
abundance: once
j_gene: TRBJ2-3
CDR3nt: TGTGCCAGCAGCGCTATTGGAGTCTGGACAGATACGCAGTATTTT
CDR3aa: CASSAIGVWTDTQYF

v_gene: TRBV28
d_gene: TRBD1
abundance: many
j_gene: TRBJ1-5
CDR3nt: TGTGCCAGCAGTACCACAGGGGGAAGCAATCAGCCCCAGCATTTT
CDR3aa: CASSTTGGSNQPQHF

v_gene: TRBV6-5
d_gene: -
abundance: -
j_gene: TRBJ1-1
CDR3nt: TGTGCCAGCGCGAGGGAACCGAACACTGAAGCTTTCTTT
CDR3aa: CASAREPNTEAFF

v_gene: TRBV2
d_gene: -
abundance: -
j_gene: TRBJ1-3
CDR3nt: TGTGCCAGCGGTAGCTCTGGAAACACCATATATTTT
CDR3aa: CASGSSGNTIYF

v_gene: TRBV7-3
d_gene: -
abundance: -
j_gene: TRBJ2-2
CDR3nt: TGTGCCAGCAGCCCCGCGGTAGCCGCGTTCACCGGGGAGCTGTTTTTT
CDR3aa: CASSPAVAAFTGELFF

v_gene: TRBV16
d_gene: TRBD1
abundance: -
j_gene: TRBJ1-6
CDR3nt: TGTGCCAGCAGCCGACTCGCAGGGGGTTATAATTCACCCCTCCACTTT
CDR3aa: CASSRLAGGYNSPLHF

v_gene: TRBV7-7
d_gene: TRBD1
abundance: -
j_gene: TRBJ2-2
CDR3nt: TGTGCCAGCAGCTTACGACAGGGGGACAGCGGGGAGCTGTTTTTT
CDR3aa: CASSLRQGDSGELFF

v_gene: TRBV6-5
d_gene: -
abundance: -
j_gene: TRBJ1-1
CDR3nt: TGTGCCAGCAGATCCACAGGGATGGAAGCTTTCTTT
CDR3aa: CASRSTGMEAFF

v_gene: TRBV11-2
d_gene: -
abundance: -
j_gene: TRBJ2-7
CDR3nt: TGTGCCAGCAGCTTAGATTGGAACAGTTACGAGCAGTACTTC
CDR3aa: CASSLDWNSYEQYF

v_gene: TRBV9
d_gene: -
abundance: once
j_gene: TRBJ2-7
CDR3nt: TGTGCCAGCAGCGCCCGAGTTGGTGCCTACGAGCAGTACTTC
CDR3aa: CASSARVGAYEQYF

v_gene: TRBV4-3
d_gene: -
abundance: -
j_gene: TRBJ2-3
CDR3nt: TGCGCCAGCAGCCAAGATTTCAATACGCAGTATTTT
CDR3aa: CASSQDFNTQYF

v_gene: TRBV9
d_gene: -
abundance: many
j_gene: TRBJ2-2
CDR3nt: TGTGCCAGCGGAGGGGAGTACACCGGGGAGCTGTTTTTT
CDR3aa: CASGGEYTGELFF

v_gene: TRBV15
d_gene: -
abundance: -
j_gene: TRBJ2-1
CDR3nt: TGTGCCACCAGCAGATTGGGCAGTAACAATGAGCAGTTCTTC
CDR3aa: CATSRLGSNNEQFF

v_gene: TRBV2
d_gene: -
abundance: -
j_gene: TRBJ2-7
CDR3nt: TGTGCCAGCAGTCGATGGACTAACTACGAGCAGTACTTC
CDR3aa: CASSRWTNYEQYF

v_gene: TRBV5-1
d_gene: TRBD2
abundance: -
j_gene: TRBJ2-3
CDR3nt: TGCGCCAGCAGCTTCCCTTTCCAGACTAGCAGCACAGATACGCAGTATTTT
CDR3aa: CASSFPFQTSSTDTQYF

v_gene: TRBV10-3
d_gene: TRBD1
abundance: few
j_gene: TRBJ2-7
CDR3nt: TGTGCCATCAGTAAGGACAGGAGTAACTCCTACGAGCAGTACTTC
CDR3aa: CAISKDRSNSYEQYF

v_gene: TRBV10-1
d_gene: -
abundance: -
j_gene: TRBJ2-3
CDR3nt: TGCGCCAGCAGTGCGGACAGCCCCGCAGATACGCAGTATTTT
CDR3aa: CASSADSPADTQYF

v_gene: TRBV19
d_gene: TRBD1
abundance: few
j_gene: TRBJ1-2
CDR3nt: TGTGCCAGTAGCCGCACCCTCCCGGGACAGAAAAAAGCTAACTATGGCTACACCTTC
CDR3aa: CASSRTLPGQKKANYGYTF

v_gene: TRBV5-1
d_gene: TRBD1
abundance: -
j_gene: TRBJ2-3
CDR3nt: TGCGCCAGCAGCTTAGGGGACAGGCCCGAGGGGGATACGCAGTATTTT
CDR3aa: CASSLGDRPEGDTQYF

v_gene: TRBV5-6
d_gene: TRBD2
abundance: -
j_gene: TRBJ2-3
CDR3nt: TGTGCCAGCAGCTGGGGGACTAACACAGATACGCAGTATTTT
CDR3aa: CASSWGTNTDTQYF

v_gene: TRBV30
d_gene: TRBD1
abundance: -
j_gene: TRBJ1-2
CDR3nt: TGTGCCTGGAGTCCAAAGGGGGCGGGAGGCCTTGGCTACACCTTC
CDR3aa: CAWSPKGAGGLGYTF

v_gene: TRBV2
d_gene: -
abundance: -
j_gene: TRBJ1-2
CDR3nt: TGTGCCAGCAGTGAGCAGGCCTATGGCTACACCTTC
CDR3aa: CASSEQAYGYTF

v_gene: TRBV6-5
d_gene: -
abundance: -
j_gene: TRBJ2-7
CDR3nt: TGTGCCAGCAGTTACGACGCACAGAGCTACGAGCAGTACTTC
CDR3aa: CASSYDAQSYEQYF

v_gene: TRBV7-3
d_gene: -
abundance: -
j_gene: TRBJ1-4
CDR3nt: TGTGCCAGCAGCTTACCAGGGATTAATGAAAAACTGTTTTTT
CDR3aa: CASSLPGINEKLFF

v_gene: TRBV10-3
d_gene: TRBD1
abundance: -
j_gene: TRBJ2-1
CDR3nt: TGTGCCATCAGGCCCGGGACAGGGGACTACAATGAGCAGTTCTTC
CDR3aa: CAIRPGTGDYNEQFF

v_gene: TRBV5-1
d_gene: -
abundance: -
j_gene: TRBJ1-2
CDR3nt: TGCGCCAGCAGACTCCAGCCGACAGGAGCTAACTATGGCTACACCTTC
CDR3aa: CASRLQPTGANYGYTF

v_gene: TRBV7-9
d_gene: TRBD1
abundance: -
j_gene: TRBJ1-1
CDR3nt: TGTGCCAGTTCAACAGGGGGCGCGAACACTGAAGCTTTCTTT
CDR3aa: CASSTGGANTEAFF

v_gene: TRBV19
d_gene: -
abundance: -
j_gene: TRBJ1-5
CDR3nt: TGTGCCTCAGCGGACCGATACAATCAGCCCCAGCATTTT
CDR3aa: CASADRYNQPQHF

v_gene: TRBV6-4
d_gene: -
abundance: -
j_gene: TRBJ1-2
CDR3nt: TGTGCCAGCAGTGCGGGGGATGGCTACACCTTC
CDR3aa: CASSAGDGYTF

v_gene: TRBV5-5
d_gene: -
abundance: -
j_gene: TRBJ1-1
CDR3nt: TGTGCCAGCAGCTTCGGGTTAGGAATGTTGAACACTGAAGCTTTCTTT
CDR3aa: CASSFGLGMLNTEAFF

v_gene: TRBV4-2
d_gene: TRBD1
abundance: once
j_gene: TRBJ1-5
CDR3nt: TGTGCCAGCAGCCAGGGACAGGTAATAAATCAGCCCCAGCATTTT
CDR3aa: CASSQGQVINQPQHF

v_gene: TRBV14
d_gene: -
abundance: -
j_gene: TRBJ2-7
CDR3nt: TGTGCCAGCAGCCGAGAGACAGCCCAACCCTACGAGCAGTACTTC
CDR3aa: CASSRETAQPYEQYF

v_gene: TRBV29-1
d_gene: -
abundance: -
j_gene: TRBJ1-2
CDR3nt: TGCAGCGTTGTGCGCGAGGCCACAGCTAGCGGCTACACCTTC
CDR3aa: CSVVREATASGYTF

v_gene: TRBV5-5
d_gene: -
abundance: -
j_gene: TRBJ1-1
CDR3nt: TGTGCCAGCAGCTTGACGGGATCGAACACTGAAGCTTTCTTT
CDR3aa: CASSLTGSNTEAFF

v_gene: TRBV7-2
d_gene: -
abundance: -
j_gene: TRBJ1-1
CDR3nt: TGTGCCAGCAGCTTAAGGGGAGGTGGCACTGAAGCTTTCTTT
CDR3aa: CASSLRGGGTEAFF

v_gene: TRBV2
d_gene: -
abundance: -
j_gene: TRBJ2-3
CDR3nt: TGTGCCAGCATTAATAGGGGGGATACGCAGTATTTT
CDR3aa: CASINRGDTQYF

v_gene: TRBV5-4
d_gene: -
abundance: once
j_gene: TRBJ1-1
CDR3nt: TGTGCCAGCAGCTTACAGGGCTTCGGGGCTGAAGCTTTCTTT
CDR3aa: CASSLQGFGAEAFF

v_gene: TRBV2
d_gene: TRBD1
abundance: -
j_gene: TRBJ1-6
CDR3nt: TGTGCCAGCAGGGAGGGTGGACAGGGCCGTCGCCTCCACTTT
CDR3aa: CASREGGQGRRLHF

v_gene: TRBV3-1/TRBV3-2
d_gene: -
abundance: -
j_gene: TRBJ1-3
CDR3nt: TGTGCCAGCAGCCAACCCCCCGGGGACACCATATATTTT
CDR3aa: CASSQPPGDTIYF

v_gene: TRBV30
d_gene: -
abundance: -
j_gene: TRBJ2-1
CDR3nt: TGTGCCTGGTCGGAGGGGAAAAGTGTAGATGAGCAGTTCTTC
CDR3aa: CAWSEGKSVDEQFF

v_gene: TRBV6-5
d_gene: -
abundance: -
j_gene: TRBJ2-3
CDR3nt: TGTGCCAGCAGTCGGCGGTCGGGTGCAGATACGCAGTATTTT
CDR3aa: CASSRRSGADTQYF

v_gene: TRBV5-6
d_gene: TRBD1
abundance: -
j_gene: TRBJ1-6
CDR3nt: TGTGCCAGCAGCTCCCCTGGGACAGGGGCTAGCTCCTATAATTCACCCCTCCACTTT
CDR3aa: CASSSPGTGASSYNSPLHF

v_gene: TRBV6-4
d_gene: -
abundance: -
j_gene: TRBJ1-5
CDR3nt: TGTGCCAGCCGGGGAGAGACCGGGGGCAATCAGCCCCAGCATTTT
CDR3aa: CASRGETGGNQPQHF

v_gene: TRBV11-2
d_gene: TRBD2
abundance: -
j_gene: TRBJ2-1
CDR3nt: TGTGCCAGCAGGTTACTAGCGGGAGCGCATGGTGAGCAGTTCTTC
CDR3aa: CASRLLAGAHGEQFF

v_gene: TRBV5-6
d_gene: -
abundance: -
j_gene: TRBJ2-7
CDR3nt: TGTGCCAGCAGCTTCTGGGGCAGGGGCTACGAGCAGTACTTC
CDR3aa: CASSFWGRGYEQYF

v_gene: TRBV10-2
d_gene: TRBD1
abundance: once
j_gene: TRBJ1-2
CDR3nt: TGCGCCACCCATCCCGGGACAGGGTTGGCTGGCTACACCTTC
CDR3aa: CATHPGTGLAGYTF

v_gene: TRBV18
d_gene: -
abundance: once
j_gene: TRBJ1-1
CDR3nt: TGTGCCAGCTCAATACAGGTCATGAACACTGAAGCTTTCTTT
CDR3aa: CASSIQVMNTEAFF

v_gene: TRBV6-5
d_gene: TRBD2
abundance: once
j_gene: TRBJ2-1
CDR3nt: TGTGCCAGCAGTTTGAGCGGGGTCTACAATGAGCAGTTCTTC
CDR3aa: CASSLSGVYNEQFF

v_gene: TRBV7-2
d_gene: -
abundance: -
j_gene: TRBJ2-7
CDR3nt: TGTGCCAGCACCTCCAGAGCGGAGTCCTACGAGCAGTACTTC
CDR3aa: CASTSRAESYEQYF

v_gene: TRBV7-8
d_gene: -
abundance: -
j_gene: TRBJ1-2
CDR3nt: TGTGCCAGCAGCTTAGGAGAGTATGGCTACACCTTC
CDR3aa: CASSLGEYGYTF